Listed below are T cell receptor beta chains from one sample, sequenced in a study of response to subunit inactivated influenza vaccine. One entry per CDR3 protein results from TCRdb running MiXCR on the RT-PCR reads. This sample has approximately 500,000 distinct CDR3 sequences, with 13% found just once. The sequencing used PBMCs from blood, collected about 40 days after vaccination. The receptors derive from a man in his fifties who received an inactivated influenza vaccine. The CDR3 runs from the conserved cysteine through the conserved F or W. Each record gives: CDR3 DNA, CDR3 protein, clone size, J gene, V gene, D gene. The D gene is left open where the match is weak. A row's size may be missing; if present it is once, few, many or a size class.

TGTGCCATCAGTGGTTGGCGGGGACAAGAGACCCAGTACTTC | CAISGWRGQETQYF | many | TRBJ2-5 | TRBV10-3 | NA
TGCAGTGCTAGCGAGGACACTGCCTACCAAGAGACCCAGTACTTC | CSASEDTAYQETQYF | few | TRBJ2-5 | TRBV20-1 | NA
TGCGCCAGCAGCTTGCAACTAGCGGGAGCCTCCTACAATGAGCAGTTCTTC | CASSLQLAGASYNEQFF | few | TRBJ2-1 | TRBV5-1 | TRBD2
TGTGCCAGCAGTGTCGGGAGTAACGCAGATACGCAGTATTTT | CASSVGSNADTQYF | NA | TRBJ2-3 | TRBV12-3/TRBV12-4 | NA
TGTGCCAGCCTAGGATTGGTGGGTGGTGAGCAGTTCTTC | CASLGLVGGEQFF | NA | TRBJ2-1 | TRBV6-2/TRBV6-3 | NA
TGTGCCAGCAGCGAGGGACGGAACCACCAAGAGACCCAGTACTTC | CASSEGRNHQETQYF | NA | TRBJ2-5 | TRBV7-8 | NA
TGTGCCAGCAGGGAACGTGAGTTAAACAGGGAGAACACTGAAGCTTTCTTT | CASRERELNRENTEAFF | NA | TRBJ1-1 | TRBV6-1 | NA
TGTGCCAGCAGCTCCGCTAGCGGGTGGAATACGCAGTATTTT | CASSSASGWNTQYF | few | TRBJ2-3 | TRBV5-6 | TRBD2
TGTGCCAGCCGGTTCCCAGGCAACACTGAAGCTTTCTTT | CASRFPGNTEAFF | few | TRBJ1-1 | TRBV27 | NA
TGCAGTGCCGTACCCCACCGGGACAGTGTGAAAGAGACCCAGTACTTC | CSAVPHRDSVKETQYF | NA | TRBJ2-5 | TRBV20-1 | TRBD1
TGTGCCAGCCCCCGAGGGGGGGATGAAGCTTTCTTT | CASPRGGDEAFF | NA | TRBJ1-1 | TRBV12-3/TRBV12-4 | NA
TGTGCCAGCAGCTTATCACCAGGGAACACCGGGGAGCTGTTTTTT | CASSLSPGNTGELFF | NA | TRBJ2-2 | TRBV7-2 | NA
TGCAGCGTCGTCAGGGGGACTGTAGCTTTCTTT | CSVVRGTVAFF | NA | TRBJ1-1 | TRBV29-1 | TRBD1
TGTGCCAACCGGGACAGTAATTCACCCCTCCACTTT | CANRDSNSPLHF | NA | TRBJ1-6 | TRBV10-3 | TRBD1
TGCAGTGCTAGAAACCTACGAGGACCCTCCGAGACCCAGTACTTC | CSARNLRGPSETQYF | NA | TRBJ2-5 | TRBV20-1 | NA
TGTGCCAGCAGGAGGGGCCCGGGATATTACGAGCAGTACTTC | CASRRGPGYYEQYF | NA | TRBJ2-7 | TRBV28 | NA
TGTGCCAGCAGCTTAGTCGGGACAGGCCAGGTTTGGACCCAGTACTTC | CASSLVGTGQVWTQYF | few | TRBJ2-5 | TRBV7-8 | TRBD1
TGTGCCAGCAGCTTCGTTATGACCGGGACAGGGGGGGGCGGGGAGCTGTTTTTT | CASSFVMTGTGGGGELFF | few | TRBJ2-2 | TRBV11-2 | TRBD1
TGTGCCAGCAGGCCTTTAGGACAGGGAATATCTGGGGCCAACGTCCTGACTTTC | CASRPLGQGISGANVLTF | once | TRBJ2-6 | TRBV11-1 | TRBD1
TGTGCCAGCAGCTCCCTCGGGATTCGCGGGCTACAAGGCGGGGAGCTGTTTTTT | CASSSLGIRGLQGGELFF | NA | TRBJ2-2 | TRBV7-6 | NA
TGTGCCAGCAGCCCCCTATCCTACGAGCAGTACTTC | CASSPLSYEQYF | NA | TRBJ2-7 | TRBV7-2 | NA
TGTGCCAGCAGCTCGTCCCGGGACAGGGCTGCTAATGAAAAACTGTTTTTT | CASSSSRDRAANEKLFF | NA | TRBJ1-4 | TRBV7-9 | TRBD1
TGTGCCAGCACTGATAGCGACTCCTACGAGCAGTACTTC | CASTDSDSYEQYF | NA | TRBJ2-7 | TRBV6-1 | NA
TGCGCCAGCAGCTTGGGTGGACAGTTGCAGATAGAGACCCAGTACTTC | CASSLGGQLQIETQYF | NA | TRBJ2-5 | TRBV5-1 | NA
TGTGCCAGCCTTGAAGGGGGCTCCTATAATTCACCCCTCCACTTT | CASLEGGSYNSPLHF | few | TRBJ1-6 | TRBV6-1 | NA
TGTGCCAGCAGCTTTAGTTCGGGACCTTACTATGGCTACACCTTC | CASSFSSGPYYGYTF | few | TRBJ1-2 | TRBV7-8 | NA
TGCGCCAGCAGCCAAGCGCCACTAGCGGGGGGCCGACGGACCCAGTACTTC | CASSQAPLAGGRRTQYF | many | TRBJ2-5 | TRBV4-1 | TRBD2
TGTGCCAGCAGTAACGGAGGCGAGCAGTACTTC | CASSNGGEQYF | NA | TRBJ2-7 | TRBV6-5 | NA
TGTGCCACCAGCAGAGCTCGGGACACCTCCTACGAGCAGTACTTC | CATSRARDTSYEQYF | few | TRBJ2-7 | TRBV15 | NA
TGTGCCAGCAGAGTGACAGGGAGCTATGGCTACACCTTC | CASRVTGSYGYTF | NA | TRBJ1-2 | TRBV6-1 | TRBD1
TGCAGTGCCCGCCGGGGGGGGGCGGACACTGAAGCTTTCTTT | CSARRGGADTEAFF | many | TRBJ1-1 | TRBV20-1 | NA
TGTGCCAGCAGTTTATTTAGCGGGGCCAGTCATACGCAGTATTTT | CASSLFSGASHTQYF | many | TRBJ2-3 | TRBV12-3/TRBV12-4 | TRBD2
TGCAGCGTTGACCGGGGCCCGATGGAGACCCAGTACTTC | CSVDRGPMETQYF | few | TRBJ2-5 | TRBV29-1 | NA
TGCGCCAGCAGCACCCTAACAGGGACTCAAGAGACCCAGTACTTC | CASSTLTGTQETQYF | NA | TRBJ2-5 | TRBV5-1 | NA
TGTGCCAGCAGCTCGACTAGCGGGGGGGACTACAATGAGCAGTTCTTC | CASSSTSGGDYNEQFF | many | TRBJ2-1 | TRBV7-2 | TRBD2
TGTGCCAGCAGTGCCGTAGCGGGGGGGCAAGAGACCCAGTACTTC | CASSAVAGGQETQYF | NA | TRBJ2-5 | TRBV2 | TRBD2
TGCAGTGCTGGACTAGCGGTAACAGATACGCAGTATTTT | CSAGLAVTDTQYF | few | TRBJ2-3 | TRBV20-1 | TRBD2
TGCAGTGCTTCCGGGGGTTTCGATAATTCACCCCTCCACTTT | CSASGGFDNSPLHF | few | TRBJ1-6 | TRBV20-1 | NA
TGTGCCAGCAGCTTAGCCCCGAGCAGGGCAAGCACAGATACGCAGTATTTT | CASSLAPSRASTDTQYF | few | TRBJ2-3 | TRBV7-2 | NA
TGTGCCACCAGTGATCTGACAGGGGAGGTCAATGAGCAGTTCTTC | CATSDLTGEVNEQFF | NA | TRBJ2-1 | TRBV24-1 | TRBD1
TGCGCCAGCAGCCCGCAGGGGCCCGGGGAGCTGTTTTTT | CASSPQGPGELFF | few | TRBJ2-2 | TRBV5-1 | NA
TGTGCCAGCAGTCCCGGGACTAGCGGTATCCACGAGCAGTACTTC | CASSPGTSGIHEQYF | few | TRBJ2-7 | TRBV3-1 | TRBD2
TGTGCCAGCTTGCAGCGGGGGGCTCACGATACGCAGTATTTT | CASLQRGAHDTQYF | few | TRBJ2-3 | TRBV6-2/TRBV6-3 | TRBD2
TGTGCCAGCAGCCCCGGGGTCCGTTGCTACACCTTC | CASSPGVRCYTF | NA | TRBJ1-2 | TRBV4-2 | NA
TGTGCCAGCAGCCGGGGACAGGGTGGCACCGGGGAGCTGTTTTTT | CASSRGQGGTGELFF | NA | TRBJ2-2 | TRBV14 | TRBD1
TGTGCCAGCAGTTTAGCGATACGGGGCGAGGGCTACACCTTC | CASSLAIRGEGYTF | many | TRBJ1-2 | TRBV12-3/TRBV12-4 | NA
TGTGCCAGCAGTCTCCCCGGGGGGGGTTCCTACGAGCAGTACTTC | CASSLPGGGSYEQYF | NA | TRBJ2-7 | TRBV12-3/TRBV12-4 | TRBD2
TGTGCCAGCAGTGAGGACAGATTTATGACCTACGAGCAGTACTTC | CASSEDRFMTYEQYF | NA | TRBJ2-7 | TRBV12-3/TRBV12-4 | NA
TGCAGTGCCCAAGCGGGAGTGTCCTACGAGCAGTACTTC | CSAQAGVSYEQYF | NA | TRBJ2-7 | TRBV20-1 | TRBD2
TGTGCCAGCTCACCACGGGGGGCGATTGTGAACACTGAAGCTTTCTTT | CASSPRGAIVNTEAFF | NA | TRBJ1-1 | TRBV24-1 | NA
TGCAGCGTCTTCAGCGGGAAGAACACCGGGGAGCTGTTTTTT | CSVFSGKNTGELFF | many | TRBJ2-2 | TRBV29-1 | TRBD2
TGTGCCAGCAGACCCGCCAGGGTCTCCTACGAGCAGTACTTC | CASRPARVSYEQYF | many | TRBJ2-7 | TRBV6-2/TRBV6-3 | NA
TGTGCCAGCTCACCACCGAGAGGTTCGGATGGGCCCGGGGAGCTGTTTTTT | CASSPPRGSDGPGELFF | few | TRBJ2-2 | TRBV18 | NA